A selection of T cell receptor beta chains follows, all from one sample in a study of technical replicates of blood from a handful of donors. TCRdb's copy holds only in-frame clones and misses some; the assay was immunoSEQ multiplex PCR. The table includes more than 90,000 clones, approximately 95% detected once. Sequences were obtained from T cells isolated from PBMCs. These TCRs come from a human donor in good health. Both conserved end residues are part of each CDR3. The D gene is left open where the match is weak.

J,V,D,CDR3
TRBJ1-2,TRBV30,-,CAWSVLHRHGVTF
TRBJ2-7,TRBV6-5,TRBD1,CASGDRGSYEQYF
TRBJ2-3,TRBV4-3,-,CASSRTPGSTDTQYF
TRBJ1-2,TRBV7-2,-,CASDPTGNYGYTF
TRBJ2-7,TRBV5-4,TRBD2,CASSAGLAGDEQYF
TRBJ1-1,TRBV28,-,CASSLDLTGRTEAFF
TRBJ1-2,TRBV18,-,CASSPPIRVDYGYTF
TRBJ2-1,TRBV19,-,CASSMRGQTLTEQFF
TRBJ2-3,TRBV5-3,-,CARSPYPSTDTQYF
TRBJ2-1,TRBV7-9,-,CARGEVDEQFF
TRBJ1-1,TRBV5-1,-,CASSMIGTHTEAFF
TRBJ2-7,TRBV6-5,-,CASSYGTYEQYF
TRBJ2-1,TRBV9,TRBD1,CASSVVQGAVEQFF
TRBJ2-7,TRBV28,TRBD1,CASSFPGTGREGYEQYF
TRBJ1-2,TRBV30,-,CAWSNGGGYTF
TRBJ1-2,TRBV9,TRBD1,CASTPGTGVYGYTF
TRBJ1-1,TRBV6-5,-,CASSSLMIGQGTAFF
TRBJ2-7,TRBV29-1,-,CSVVTPNSYEQYF
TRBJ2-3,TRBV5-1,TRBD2,CASSSSSGSRDTQYF
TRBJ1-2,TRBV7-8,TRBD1,CASSPRQGYGYTF
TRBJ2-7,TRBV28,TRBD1,CAGAQGGRNSYEQYF
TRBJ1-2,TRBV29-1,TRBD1,CSVEWEQGGLGFF
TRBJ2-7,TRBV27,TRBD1,CASSWDRGTDEQYF
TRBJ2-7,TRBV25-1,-,CASSEIGQGFEYF
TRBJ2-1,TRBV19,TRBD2,CASSQTSGSYNEQFF
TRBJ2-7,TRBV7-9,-,CASSLTENYEQYF
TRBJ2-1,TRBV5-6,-,CASSEPEWAYNEQFF
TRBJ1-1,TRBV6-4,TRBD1,CASSSGGTEAFF
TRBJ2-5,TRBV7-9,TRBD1,CASSQDRGRLETQYF
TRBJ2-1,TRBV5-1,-,CASSPGGLSYNEQFF
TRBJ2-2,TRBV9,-,CASSSRLGRGNTGELFF
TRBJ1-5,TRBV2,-,CASSPAGRAQPQHF
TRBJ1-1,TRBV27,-,CASSLKWGGTEAFF
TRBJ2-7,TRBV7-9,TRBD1,CASSLRGQIPYEQYF
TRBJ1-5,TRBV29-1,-,CSVAGVEGQPQHF
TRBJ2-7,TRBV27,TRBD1,CASSLLGQGYEQYF
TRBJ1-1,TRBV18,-,CASSPQSGHRVMAFF
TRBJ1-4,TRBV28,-,CASSSPGHNEKLFF
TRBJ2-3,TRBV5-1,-,CASSETRDTQYF
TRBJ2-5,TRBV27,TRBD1,CASSLSGQGPAGGETQYF
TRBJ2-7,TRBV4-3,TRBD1,CASSQDSEQGYYEQYF
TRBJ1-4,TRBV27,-,CASSPWSGVATNEKLFF
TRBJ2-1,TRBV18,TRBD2,CASSPSMSGSSYNEQFF
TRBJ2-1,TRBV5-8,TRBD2,CASKLEASGLSPYNEQFF
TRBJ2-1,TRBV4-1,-,CASSQDTSYNEQFF
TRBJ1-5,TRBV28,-,CASSFLGQELNSNQPQHF
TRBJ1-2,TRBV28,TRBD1,CATQGQGNGYTF
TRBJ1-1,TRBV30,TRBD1,CAWREGTEHTEAFF
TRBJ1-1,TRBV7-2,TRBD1,CASSLPTGHGTEAFF
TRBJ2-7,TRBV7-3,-,CASSLVRGYEQYF
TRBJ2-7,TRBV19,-,CASSIDPGSYEQYF
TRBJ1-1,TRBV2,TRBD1,CASSGTGWVVEAFF
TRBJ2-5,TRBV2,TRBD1,CASSEDLQGGETQYF
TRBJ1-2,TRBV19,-,CASNAFWDTRDGYTF